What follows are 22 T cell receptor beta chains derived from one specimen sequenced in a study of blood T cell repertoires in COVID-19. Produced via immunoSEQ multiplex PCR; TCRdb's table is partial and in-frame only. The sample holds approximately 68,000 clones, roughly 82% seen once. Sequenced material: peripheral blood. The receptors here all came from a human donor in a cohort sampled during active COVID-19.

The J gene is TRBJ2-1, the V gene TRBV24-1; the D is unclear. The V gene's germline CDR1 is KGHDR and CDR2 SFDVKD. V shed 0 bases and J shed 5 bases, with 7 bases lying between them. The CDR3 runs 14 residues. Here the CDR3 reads CATSDLNSNNEQFF. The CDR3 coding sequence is TGTGCCACCAGTGATTTGAACAGCAACAATGAGCAGTTCTTC.

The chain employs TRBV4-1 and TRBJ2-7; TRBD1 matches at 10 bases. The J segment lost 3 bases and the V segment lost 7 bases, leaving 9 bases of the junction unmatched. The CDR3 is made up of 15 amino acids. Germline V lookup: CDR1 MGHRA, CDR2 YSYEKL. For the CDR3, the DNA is TGCGCCAGCACCGAACGGGACAGGGGACACTACGAGCAGTACTTC. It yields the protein CASTERDRGHYEQYF.

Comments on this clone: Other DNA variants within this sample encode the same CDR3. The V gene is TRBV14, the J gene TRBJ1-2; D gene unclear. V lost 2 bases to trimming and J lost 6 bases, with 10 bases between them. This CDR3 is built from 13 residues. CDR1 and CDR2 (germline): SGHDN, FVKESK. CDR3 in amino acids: CASSQSPGDGYTF. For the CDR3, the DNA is TGTGCCAGCAGCCAAAGTCCCGGGGATGGCTACACCTTC. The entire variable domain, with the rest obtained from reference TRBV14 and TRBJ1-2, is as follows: EAGVTQFPSHSVIEKGQTVTLRCDPISGHDNLYWYRRVMGKEIKFLLHFVKESKQDESGMPNNRFLAERTGGTYSTLKVQPAELEDSGVYFCASSQSPGDGYTFGSGTRLTVV.

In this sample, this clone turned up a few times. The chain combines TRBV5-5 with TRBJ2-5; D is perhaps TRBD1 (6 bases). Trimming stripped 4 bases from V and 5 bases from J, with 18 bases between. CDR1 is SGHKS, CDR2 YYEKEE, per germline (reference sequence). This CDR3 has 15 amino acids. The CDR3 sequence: CASSHIQGDKETQYF. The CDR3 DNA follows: TGTGCCAGCAGCCATATACAGGGAGATAAGGAGACCCAGTACTTC. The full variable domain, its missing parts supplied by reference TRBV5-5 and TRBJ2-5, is DAGVTQSPTHLIKTRGQQVTLRCSPISGHKSVSWYQQVLGQGPQFIFQYYEKEERGRGNFPDRFSARQFPNYSSELNVNALLLGDSALYLCASSHIQGDKETQYFGPGTRLLVL.

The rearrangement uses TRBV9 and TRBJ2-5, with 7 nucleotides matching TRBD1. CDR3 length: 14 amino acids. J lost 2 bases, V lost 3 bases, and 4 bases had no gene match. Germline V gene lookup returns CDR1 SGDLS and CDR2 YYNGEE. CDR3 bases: TGTGCCAGCAGCGCGGGACAGCTACAAGAGACCCAGTACTTC. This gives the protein CASSAGQLQETQYF.

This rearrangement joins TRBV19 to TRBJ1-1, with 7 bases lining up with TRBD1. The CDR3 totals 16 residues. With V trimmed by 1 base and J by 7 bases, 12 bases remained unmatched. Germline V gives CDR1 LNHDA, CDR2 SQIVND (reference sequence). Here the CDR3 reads CASSIATGLFSFEAFF. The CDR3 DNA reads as TGTGCCAGTAGTATAGCGACAGGGCTATTTTCCTTTGAAGCTTTCTTT.

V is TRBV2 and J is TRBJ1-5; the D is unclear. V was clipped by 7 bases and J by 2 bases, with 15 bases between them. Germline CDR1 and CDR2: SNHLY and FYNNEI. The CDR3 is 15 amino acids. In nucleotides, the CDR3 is TGTGCCAGCACGGGAGATGCTTATGGCAATCAGCCCCAGCATTTT. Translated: CASTGDAYGNQPQHF.

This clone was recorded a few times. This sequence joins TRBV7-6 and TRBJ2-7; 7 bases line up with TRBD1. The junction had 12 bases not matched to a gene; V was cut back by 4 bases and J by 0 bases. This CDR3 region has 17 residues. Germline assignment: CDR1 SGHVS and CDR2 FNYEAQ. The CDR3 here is CASSSGDREISSYEQYF. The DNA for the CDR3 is TGTGCCAGCAGCTCGGGTGACAGGGAAATAAGCTCCTACGAGCAGTACTTC.

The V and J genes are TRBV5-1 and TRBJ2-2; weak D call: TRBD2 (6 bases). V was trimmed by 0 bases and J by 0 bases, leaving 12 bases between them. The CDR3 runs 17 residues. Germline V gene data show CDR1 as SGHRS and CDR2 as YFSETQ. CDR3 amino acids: CASSLDRTITNTGELFF. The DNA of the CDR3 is TGCGCCAGCAGCTTGGACAGGACTATTACGAACACCGGGGAGCTGTTTTTT.

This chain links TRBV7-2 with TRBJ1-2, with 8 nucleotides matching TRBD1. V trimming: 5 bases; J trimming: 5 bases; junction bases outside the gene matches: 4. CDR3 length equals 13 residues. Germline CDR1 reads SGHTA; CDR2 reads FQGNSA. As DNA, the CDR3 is TGTGCCAGCAGCCCAACAGGGGGGTATGGCTACACCTTC. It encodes CASSPTGGYGYTF.

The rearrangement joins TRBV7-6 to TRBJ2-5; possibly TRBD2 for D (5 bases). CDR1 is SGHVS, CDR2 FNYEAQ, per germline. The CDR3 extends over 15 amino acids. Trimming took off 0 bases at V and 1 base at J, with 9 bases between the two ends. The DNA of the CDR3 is TGTGCCAGCAGCTTAGCGCGACTAACCCAAGAGACCCAGTACTTC. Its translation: CASSLARLTQETQYF.

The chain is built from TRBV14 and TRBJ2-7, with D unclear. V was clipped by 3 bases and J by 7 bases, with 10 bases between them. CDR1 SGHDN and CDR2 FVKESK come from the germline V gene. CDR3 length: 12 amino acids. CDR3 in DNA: TGTGCCAGCAGCCATACTCCGCGGGAGCAGTACTTC. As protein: CASSHTPREQYF.

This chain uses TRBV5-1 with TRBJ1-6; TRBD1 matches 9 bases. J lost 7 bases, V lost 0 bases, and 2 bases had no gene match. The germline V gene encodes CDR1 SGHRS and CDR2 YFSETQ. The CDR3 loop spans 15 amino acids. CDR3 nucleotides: TGCGCCAGCAGCTTGGGGACAGGGGCGAATTCACCCCTCCACTTT. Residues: CASSLGTGANSPLHF.

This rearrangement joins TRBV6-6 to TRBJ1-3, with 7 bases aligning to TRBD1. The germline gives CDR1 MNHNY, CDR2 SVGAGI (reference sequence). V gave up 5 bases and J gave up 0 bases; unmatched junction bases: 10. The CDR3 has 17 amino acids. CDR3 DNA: TGTGCCAGCAGTCCTAGCGTGGGACAGATCTCTGGAAACACCATATATTTT. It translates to CASSPSVGQISGNTIYF.

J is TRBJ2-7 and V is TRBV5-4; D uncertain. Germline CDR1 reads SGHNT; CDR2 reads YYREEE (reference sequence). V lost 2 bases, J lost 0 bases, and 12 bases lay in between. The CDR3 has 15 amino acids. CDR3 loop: CASSFSSVDSYEQYF. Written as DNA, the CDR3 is TGTGCCAGCAGCTTTAGCTCAGTCGACTCCTACGAGCAGTACTTC. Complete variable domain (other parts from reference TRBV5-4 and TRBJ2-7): ETGVTQSPTHLIKTRGQQVTLRCSSQSGHNTVSWYQQALGQGPQFIFQYYREEENGRGNFPPRFSGLQFPNYSSELNVNALELDDSALYLCASSFSSVDSYEQYFGPGTRLTVT.

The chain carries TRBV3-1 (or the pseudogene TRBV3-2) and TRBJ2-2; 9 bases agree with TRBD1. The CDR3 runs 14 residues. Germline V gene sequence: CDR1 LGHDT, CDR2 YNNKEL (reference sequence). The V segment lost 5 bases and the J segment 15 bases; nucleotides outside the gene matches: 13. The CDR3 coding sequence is TGTGCCAGCAGCGACGTGGGGGCAGGGGACAGGGTGTTTTTT. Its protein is CASSDVGAGDRVFF.

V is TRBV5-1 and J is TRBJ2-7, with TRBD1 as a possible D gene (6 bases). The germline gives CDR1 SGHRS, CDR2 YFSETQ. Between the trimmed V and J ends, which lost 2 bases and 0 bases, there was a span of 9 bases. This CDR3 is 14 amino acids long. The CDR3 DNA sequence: TGCGCCAGCAGCTTTACAGGGCCCTCCTACGAGCAGTACTTC. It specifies CASSFTGPSYEQYF.

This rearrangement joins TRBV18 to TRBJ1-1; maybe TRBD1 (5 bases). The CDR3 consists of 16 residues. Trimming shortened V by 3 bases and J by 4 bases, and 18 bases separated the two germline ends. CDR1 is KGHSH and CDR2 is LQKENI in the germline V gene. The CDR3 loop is CASSPSRRVRSTEAFF. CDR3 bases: TGTGCCAGCTCACCGAGTCGCAGGGTGAGGAGCACTGAAGCTTTCTTT.

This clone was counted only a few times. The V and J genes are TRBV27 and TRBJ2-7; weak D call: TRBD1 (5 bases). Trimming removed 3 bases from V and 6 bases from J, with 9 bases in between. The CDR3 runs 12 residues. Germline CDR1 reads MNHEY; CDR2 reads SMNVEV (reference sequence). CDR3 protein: CASSFWGSEQYF. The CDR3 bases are TGTGCCAGCAGTTTTTGGGGCTCCGAGCAGTACTTC.

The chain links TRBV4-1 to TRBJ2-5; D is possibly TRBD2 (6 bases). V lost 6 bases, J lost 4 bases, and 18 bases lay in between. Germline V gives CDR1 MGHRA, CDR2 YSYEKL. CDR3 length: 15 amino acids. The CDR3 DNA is TGCGCCAGCAGACAGACCGGGACTCTAGGAGAGACCCAGTACTTC. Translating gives CASRQTGTLGETQYF.

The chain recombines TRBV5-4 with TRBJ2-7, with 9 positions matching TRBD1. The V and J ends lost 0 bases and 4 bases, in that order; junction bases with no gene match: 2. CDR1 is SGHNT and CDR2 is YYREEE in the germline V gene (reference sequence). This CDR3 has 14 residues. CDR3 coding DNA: TGTGCCAGCAGCTTGGGTGGGACAGGGTACGAGCAGTACTTC. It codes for CASSLGGTGYEQYF.

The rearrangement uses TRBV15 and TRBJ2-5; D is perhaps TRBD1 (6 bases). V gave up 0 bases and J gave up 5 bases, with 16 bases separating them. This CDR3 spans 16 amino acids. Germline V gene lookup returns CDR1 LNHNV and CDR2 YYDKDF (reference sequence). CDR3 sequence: CATSRDNWGQGETQYF. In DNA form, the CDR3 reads TGTGCCACCAGCAGAGATAATTGGGGACAAGGGGAGACCCAGTACTTC. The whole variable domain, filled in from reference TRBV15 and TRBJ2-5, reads DAMVIQNPRYQVTQFGKPVTLSCSQTLNHNVMYWYQQKSSQAPKLLFHYYDKDFNNEADTPDNFQSRRPNTSFCFLDIRSPGLGDTAMYLCATSRDNWGQGETQYFGPGTRLLVL.